Sequencing of this T cell receptor (beta chain) was carried out in a study of T cell changes during pregnancy in multiple sclerosis. This clone was picked up a small number of times. Measured with immunoSEQ multiplex PCR; TCRdb has only the in-frame clones, and not every one. The repertoire holds under 80,000 clones, approximately 91% seen once, with under 2% in the top ten. This CDR3 comprises 13 residues. J lost 5 bases, V lost 6 bases, and 4 bases had no gene match. Per germline, CDR1 MDHEN and CDR2 SYDVKM. Sample: peripheral blood, taken in the first trimester of pregnancy. The V gene is TRBV28, the J gene TRBJ1-1, with 9 bases lining up with TRBD1. The sequence was collected from a female donor with multiple sclerosis, enrolled in a pregnancy study. This CDR3 is CASRGQGETEAFF. The CDR3 DNA reads TGTGCCAGCAGGGGACAGGGAGAGACTGAAGCTTTCTTT.